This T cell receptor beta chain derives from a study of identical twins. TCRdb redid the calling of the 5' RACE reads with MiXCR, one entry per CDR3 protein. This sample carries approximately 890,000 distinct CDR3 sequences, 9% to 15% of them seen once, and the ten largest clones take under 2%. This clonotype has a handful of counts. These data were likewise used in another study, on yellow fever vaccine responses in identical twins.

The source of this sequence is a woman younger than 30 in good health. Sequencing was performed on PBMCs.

As DNA, the CDR3 is TGTGCCAGCAGCTACTTGGGGGAAAAACTGTTTTTT. Translation: CASSYLGEKLFF. V and J are TRBV12-3 or TRBV12-4 and TRBJ1-4; D uncertain. The length of the CDR3 is 12 residues. The V end lost 6 bases, the J end lost 8 bases, and 10 bases lay between the germline ends.